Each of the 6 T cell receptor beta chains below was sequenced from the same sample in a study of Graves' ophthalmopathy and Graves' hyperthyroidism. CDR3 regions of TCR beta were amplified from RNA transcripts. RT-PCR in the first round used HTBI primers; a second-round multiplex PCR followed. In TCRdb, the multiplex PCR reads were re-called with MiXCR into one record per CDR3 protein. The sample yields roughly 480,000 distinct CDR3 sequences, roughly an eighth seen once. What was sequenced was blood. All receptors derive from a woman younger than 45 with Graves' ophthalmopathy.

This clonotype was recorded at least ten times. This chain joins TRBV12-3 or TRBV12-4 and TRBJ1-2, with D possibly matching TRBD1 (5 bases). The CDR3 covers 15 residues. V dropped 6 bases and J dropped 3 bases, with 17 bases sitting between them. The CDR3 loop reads CASRSTSGRDYGYTF. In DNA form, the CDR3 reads TGTGCCAGCAGATCAACCTCAGGGAGGGACTATGGCTACACCTTC.

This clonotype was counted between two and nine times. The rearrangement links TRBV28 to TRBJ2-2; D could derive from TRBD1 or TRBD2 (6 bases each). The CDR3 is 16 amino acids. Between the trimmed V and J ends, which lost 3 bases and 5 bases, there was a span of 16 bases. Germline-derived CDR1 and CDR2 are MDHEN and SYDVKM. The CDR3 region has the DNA TGTGCCAGCAGTTTCTCCGGGGGCTACACTACCGGGGAGCTGTTTTTT. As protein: CASSFSGGYTTGELFF.

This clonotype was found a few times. The chain's CDR3 is CASSPGVAGEGETQYF. As DNA, the CDR3 is TGTGCCAGCAGCCCGGGGGTAGCAGGGGAGGGGGAGACCCAGTACTTC. The V gene is TRBV11-3, the J gene TRBJ2-5; D possibly corresponds to TRBD2 (7 bases). Per germline, CDR1 SGHNT and CDR2 YENEEA. Trimming took 5 bases from V and 5 from J, leaving 21 bases between them. The CDR3 extends over 16 amino acids.

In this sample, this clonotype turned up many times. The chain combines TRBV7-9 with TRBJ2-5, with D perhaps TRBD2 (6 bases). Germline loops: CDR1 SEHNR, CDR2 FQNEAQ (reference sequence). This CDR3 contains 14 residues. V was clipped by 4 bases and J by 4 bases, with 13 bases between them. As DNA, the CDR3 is TGTGCCAGCAGCTCTGCCGGGACTCTAGAGACCCAGTACTTC. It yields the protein CASSSAGTLETQYF.

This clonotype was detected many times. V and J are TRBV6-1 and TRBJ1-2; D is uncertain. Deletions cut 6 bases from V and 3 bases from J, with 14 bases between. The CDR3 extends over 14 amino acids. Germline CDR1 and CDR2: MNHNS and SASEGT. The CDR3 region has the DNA TGTGCCAGCAGCGCTCTGAGTGGCGACTATGGCTACACCTTC. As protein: CASSALSGDYGYTF.

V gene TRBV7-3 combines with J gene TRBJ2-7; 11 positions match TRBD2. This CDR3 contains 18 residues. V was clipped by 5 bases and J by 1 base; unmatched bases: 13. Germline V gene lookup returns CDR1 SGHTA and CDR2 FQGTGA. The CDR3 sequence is CASSPVELAGGSSYEQYF. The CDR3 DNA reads TGTGCCAGCAGCCCGGTCGAGCTAGCGGGAGGATCATCCTACGAGCAGTACTTC.